This T cell receptor beta chain comes out of a study of post-analysis software for immune sequencing data. On the study more broadly: Courses of disease covered relapsing-remitting, secondary progressive and progressive-relapsing multiple sclerosis. Points from the study as a whole: F measure clustering grouped samples strongly by preparation batch. Relative to controls, patients with multiple sclerosis showed significantly lower normalized Chao1 diversity.

Of note for this clonotype: The target antigen is unknown.

TCR beta cDNA libraries had unique molecular identifiers. TCRdb analysed the PCR reads with MiXCR anew, one entry per CDR3 protein. The repertoire holds a few hundred thousand distinct CDR3 sequences, with roughly 45% as singletons. Sequencing was performed on blood. The sequence derives from a girl under 18 with multiple sclerosis.

CDR3 sequence reads: CASSYSQAGGSTDTQYF. The CDR3 region has the DNA TGTGCCAGCAGTTACTCCCAAGCGGGAGGGAGCACAGATACGCAGTATTTT. The chain combines TRBV28 with TRBJ2-3, with TRBD2 matching over 10 bases. CDR1 and CDR2 (germline): MDHEN, SYDVKM. Trimming removed 4 bases from V and 0 bases from J; junction bases left unmatched: 7. The CDR3 length is 17 residues.